One and the same sample provided the 13 T cell receptor beta chains below, sequenced in a study of tumor and adjacent non-tumor tissue in lung cancer. TCRbeta libraries were built with three rounds of nested PCR, modified from ARM-PCR. TCRdb re-analysed the multiplex PCR reads in MiXCR, keeping a single row per CDR3 protein. The sample shows roughly 120,000 distinct CDR3 sequences, roughly 77% of them seen only once. No cell sorting was done before RNA was extracted from the tissue. Specimen: lung tumor tissue. The receptors were gathered from a woman aged 60-75 years with non-small cell lung cancer.

Comments on this clonotype: The junction shows a germline mismatch at one end, possibly a read error. The genes are TRBV6-6 and TRBJ2-2; TRBD2 might be the D (5 bases). The CDR3 totals 14 residues. Germline V gene data show CDR1 as MNHNY and CDR2 as SVGAGI (reference sequence). The CDR3 loop reads CASSYQTNTGELLF. The CDR3 region has the DNA TGCGCCAGCAGTTACCAGACGAACACCGGGGAGCTGCTTTTT.

For this clonotype: An end of the junction differs from the germline gene, which may be a read error. This chain links TRBV28 with TRBJ1-6; D ambiguous. Germline V gene lookup returns CDR1 MDHEN and CDR2 SYDVKM. The CDR3 covers 14 residues. This CDR3 is CASSLVGDNSLLHF. CDR3 nucleotides: TGTGCCAGCAGTTTGGTCGGGGATAATTCACTCCTCCACTTT.

Concerning this clonotype itself: A read error may account for a junction end that differs from germline. The rearrangement joins TRBV29-1 to TRBJ1-2; tentatively, D is TRBD1 (6 bases). In germline, CDR1 is SQVTM, CDR2 ANQGSEA. The CDR3 totals 13 residues. The CDR3 spells CSVEDGTLIDYSF. DNA for the CDR3: TGCAGCGTTGAGGACGGGACACTCATAGACTACTCTTTC.

For this clonotype: A much larger clone differs by one base, so this may be a read error. The chain recombines TRBV4-2 with TRBJ2-1; D is undetermined. This CDR3 region has 18 residues. V was cut by 0 bases and J by 0 bases, with 15 bases left in between. Germline CDR1 is LGHNA and CDR2 is YNFKEQ. DNA of the CDR3: TGTGCCAGCAGCCAAGATCTCCCATCCGGTATCTCCTACAATGAGCAGTTCTTC. Amino acid sequence: CASSQDLPSGISYNEQFF.

V gene TRBV5-8 combines with J gene TRBJ1-5, with D maybe TRBD1 (5 bases). Germline CDR1 reads SGHTS; CDR2 reads YDEGEE. The CDR3 contains 16 residues. Trimming took off 4 bases at V and 0 bases at J, with 14 bases between the two ends. The CDR3 nucleotides read TGTGCCAGCAGCCCCGGGACCGCTTATAGCAATCAGCCCCAGCATTTT. Protein: CASSPGTAYSNQPQHF.

In the case of this clonotype: Mismatch with germline at one junction end may stem from a read error. The V call is TRBV11-2, the J call TRBJ2-3; TRBD2 aligns across 8 bases. Germline V CDR1 and CDR2: SGHAT, FQNNGV. This CDR3 has 15 amino acids. As DNA, the CDR3 is TGTCCCAGCAGCTTAGAACTAGCGGGCACAGATACGCAGTATTTT. Translating gives CPSSLELAGTDTQYF.

As concerns this clonotype: Since a much larger clone is just one base distant, this may be a read error. The CDR3 sequence is CASSTLGRSDYGYTF. The CDR3 nucleotides are TGTGCCAGCAGTACCCTGGGACGTTCGGACTATGGCTACACCTTC. The J gene is TRBJ1-2, the V gene TRBV28, with a weak D call TRBD1 (5 bases). Germline V gene lookup returns CDR1 MDHEN and CDR2 SYDVKM. The CDR3 runs 15 residues. V lost 5 bases and J 3 bases, leaving 16 bases between the germline ends.

On this clonotype: One junction end disagrees with the germline gene, perhaps due to a read error. The chain uses TRBV4-1 and TRBJ1-2; no clear D gene. The germline V gene has CDR1 MGHRA and CDR2 YSYEKL. The CDR3 is made up of 15 amino acids. The CDR3 spells CANSPSTASRYGYTF. In DNA form, the CDR3 reads TGCGCCAACAGCCCCTCTACCGCAAGTCGATATGGCTACACCTTC.

On this clonotype: In this CDR3 the conserved last residue, phenylalanine or tryptophan, is missing, so a read error is likely. This chain uses TRBV4-3 with TRBJ2-1, with D possibly TRBD2 on 7 matching bases. Trimming took off 4 bases at V and 5 bases at J, with 24 bases between the two ends. The CDR3 has 18 residues. Germline CDR1 is LGHNA and CDR2 is YSLEER. CDR3 residues: CASSLRKYGGRTNNEQFL. The CDR3 DNA is TGCGCCAGCAGCCTTAGAAAGTACGGGGGGCGAACCAACAATGAGCAGTTCCTC.

Turning to this clonotype: A much more abundant neighbour one base away suggests this may be a read error. The CDR3 here is CASSYYKGALTYNEQFF. CDR3 bases: TGTGCCAGCAGTTACTATAAAGGGGCACTTACCTACAATGAGCAGTTCTTC. This chain uses TRBV6-5 with TRBJ2-1; weak D call: TRBD1 (5 bases). The CDR3 covers 17 residues. V was trimmed by 1 base and J by 2 bases, leaving 15 bases between them. Germline assignment: CDR1 MNHEY and CDR2 SVGAGI.

The sample holds a few counts of this clonotype. A clone one base away is much larger, so this may be a read error. This chain uses TRBV20-1 with TRBJ1-5; 10 positions match TRBD1. This CDR3 comprises 16 residues. Germline loops: CDR1 DFQATT, CDR2 SNEGSKA (reference sequence). This CDR3 is CSVRDGKTGGDQPQHF. The CDR3 DNA reads as TGCAGTGTTAGAGACGGTAAGACAGGGGGCGATCAGCCCCAGCATTTT.

In regard to this clonotype: Its ends do not fully match the called genes, so a read error is possible. CDR3 residues: CTSSYERWNTGELFF. CDR3 DNA: TGTACCAGCAGTTACGAGCGGTGGAACACCGGGGAGCTGTTTTTT. The chain recombines TRBV6-6 with TRBJ2-2; TRBD2 is a possible D gene (5 bases). Germline values: CDR1 MNHNY, CDR2 SVGAGI (reference sequence). This CDR3 has 15 amino acids.

Notes on this clonotype: A read error may be the cause here, since a much bigger clone is one base away. The chain has TRBV20-1 and TRBJ2-3; TRBD2 agrees at 9 bases. This CDR3 has 15 amino acids. From germline, CDR1 is DFQATT and CDR2 SNEGSKA (reference sequence). DNA for the CDR3: TGCAGTGTTAGATCCGGCGGGGGGGCCCCAGATACGCAGTATTTT. This translates into CSVRSGGGAPDTQYF.